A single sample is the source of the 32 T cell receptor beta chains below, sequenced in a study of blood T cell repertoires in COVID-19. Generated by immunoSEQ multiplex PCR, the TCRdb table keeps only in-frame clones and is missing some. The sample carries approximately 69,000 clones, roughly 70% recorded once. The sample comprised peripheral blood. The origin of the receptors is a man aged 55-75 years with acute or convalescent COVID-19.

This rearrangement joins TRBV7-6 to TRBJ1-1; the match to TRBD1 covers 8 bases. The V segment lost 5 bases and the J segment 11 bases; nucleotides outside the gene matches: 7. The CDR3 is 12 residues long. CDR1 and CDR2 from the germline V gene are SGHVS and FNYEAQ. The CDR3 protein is CASSPRTGSAFF. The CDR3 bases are TGTGCCAGCAGCCCAAGGACAGGGTCGGCTTTCTTT.

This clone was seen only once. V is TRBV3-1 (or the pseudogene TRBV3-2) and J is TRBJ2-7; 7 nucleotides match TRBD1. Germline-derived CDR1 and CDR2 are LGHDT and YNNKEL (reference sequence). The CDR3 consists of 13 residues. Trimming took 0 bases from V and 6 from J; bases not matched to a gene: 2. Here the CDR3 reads CASSQETGREQYF. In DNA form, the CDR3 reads TGTGCCAGCAGCCAAGAGACAGGGCGCGAGCAGTACTTC.

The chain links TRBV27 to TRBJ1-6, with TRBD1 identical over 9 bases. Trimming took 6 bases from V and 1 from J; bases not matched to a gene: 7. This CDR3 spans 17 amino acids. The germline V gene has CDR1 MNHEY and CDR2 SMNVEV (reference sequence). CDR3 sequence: CASRRDRGLSYNSPLHF. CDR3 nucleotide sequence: TGTGCCAGCAGGAGAGACAGGGGGTTGTCCTATAATTCACCCCTCCACTTT.

The CDR3 loop reads CASSFLATGGYTF. The CDR3 DNA sequence: TGCGCCAGCAGCTTTTTAGCCACCGGGGGCTACACCTTC. The chain recombines TRBV5-1 with TRBJ1-2; D unclear. V dropped 2 bases and J dropped 8 bases, with 13 bases sitting between them. The CDR3 has 13 amino acids. CDR1 is SGHRS and CDR2 is YFSETQ in the germline V gene.

The CDR3 reads CASSLKSGGRQYF. CDR3 DNA sequence: TGTGCCAGCAGTTTAAAGTCAGGCGGGAGACAATATTTT. The chain employs TRBV28 and TRBJ2-3; 7 bases fit TRBD2. Germline assignment: CDR1 MDHEN and CDR2 SYDVKM. This CDR3 is built from 13 residues. V lost 2 bases to trimming and J lost 15 bases; unmatched junction nucleotides: 11. Full variable domain (missing parts from reference TRBV28 and TRBJ2-3): DVKVTQSSRYLVKRTGEKVFLECVQDMDHENMFWYRQDPGLGLRLIYFSYDVKMKEKGDIPEGYSVSREKKERFSLILESASTNQTSMYLCASSLKSGGRQYFGPGTRLTVL.

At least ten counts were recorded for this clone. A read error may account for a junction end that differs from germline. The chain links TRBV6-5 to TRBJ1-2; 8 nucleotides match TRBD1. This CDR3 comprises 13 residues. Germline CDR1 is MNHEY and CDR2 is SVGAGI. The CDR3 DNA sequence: TGTGCCAGCAGTAACTCAGGGGGCGGTGGCTACACCTTC. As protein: CASSNSGGGGYTF.

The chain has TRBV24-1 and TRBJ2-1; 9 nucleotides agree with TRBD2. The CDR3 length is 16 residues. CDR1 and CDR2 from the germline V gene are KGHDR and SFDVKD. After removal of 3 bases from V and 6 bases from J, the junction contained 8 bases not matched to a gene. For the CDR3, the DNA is TGTGCCACCAGTGATCGACTAGCGGAAAGCAGCAATGAGCAGTTCTTC. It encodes CATSDRLAESSNEQFF.

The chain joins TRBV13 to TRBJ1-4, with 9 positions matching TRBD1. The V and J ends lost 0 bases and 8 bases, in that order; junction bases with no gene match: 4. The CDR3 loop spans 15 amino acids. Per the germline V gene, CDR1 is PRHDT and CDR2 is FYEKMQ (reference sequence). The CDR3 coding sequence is TGTGCCAGCAGCTTAGGGACAGGGGGAGAGGAAAAACTGTTTTTT. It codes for CASSLGTGGEEKLFF.

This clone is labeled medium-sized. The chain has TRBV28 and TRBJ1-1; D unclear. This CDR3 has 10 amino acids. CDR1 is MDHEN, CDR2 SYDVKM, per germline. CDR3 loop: CVTANTEAFF. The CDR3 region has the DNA TGTGTAACAGCGAACACTGAAGCTTTCTTT.

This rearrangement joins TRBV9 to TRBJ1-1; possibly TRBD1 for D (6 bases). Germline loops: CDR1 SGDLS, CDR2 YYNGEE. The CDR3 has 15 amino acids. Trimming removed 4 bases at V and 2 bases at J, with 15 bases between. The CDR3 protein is CASSPGGQANTEAFF. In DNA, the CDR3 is TGTGCCAGCAGCCCCGGGGGGCAGGCCAACACTGAAGCTTTCTTT. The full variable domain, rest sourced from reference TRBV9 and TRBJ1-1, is DSGVTQTPKHLITATGQRVTLRCSPRSGDLSVYWYQQSLDQGLQFLIQYYNGEERAKGNILERFSAQQFPDLHSELNLSSLELGDSALYFCASSPGGQANTEAFFGQGTRLTVV.

This CDR3 is CASSVRGATNEKLFF. The CDR3 DNA reads as TGTGCCAGTAGTGTCCGGGGGGCAACTAATGAAAAACTGTTTTTT. The chain links TRBV19 to TRBJ1-4; TRBD1 is a possible D gene (5 bases). The germline V and J ends were trimmed by 5 bases and 0 bases, with 10 bases remaining between them. Germline lookup yields CDR1 LNHDA and CDR2 SQIVND (reference sequence). The CDR3 length is 15 residues.

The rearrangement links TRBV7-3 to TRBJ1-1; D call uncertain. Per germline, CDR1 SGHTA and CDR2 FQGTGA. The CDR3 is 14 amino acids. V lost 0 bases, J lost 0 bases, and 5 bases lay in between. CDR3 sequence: CASSLTYMNTEAFF. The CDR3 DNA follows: TGTGCCAGCAGCTTAACCTATATGAACACTGAAGCTTTCTTT.

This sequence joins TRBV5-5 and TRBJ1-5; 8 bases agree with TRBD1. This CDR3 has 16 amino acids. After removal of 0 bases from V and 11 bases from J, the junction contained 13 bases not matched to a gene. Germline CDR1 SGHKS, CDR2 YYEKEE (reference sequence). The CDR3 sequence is CASSLEGTGDAWSQHF. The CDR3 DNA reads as TGTGCCAGCAGCTTGGAGGGGACAGGTGACGCTTGGTCCCAGCATTTT.

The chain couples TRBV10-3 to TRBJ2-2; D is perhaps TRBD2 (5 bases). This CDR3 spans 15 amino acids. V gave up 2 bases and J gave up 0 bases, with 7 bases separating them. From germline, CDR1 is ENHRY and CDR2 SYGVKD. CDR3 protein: CAISELATNTGELFF. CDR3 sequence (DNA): TGTGCCATCAGTGAGCTAGCAACGAACACCGGGGAGCTGTTTTTT.

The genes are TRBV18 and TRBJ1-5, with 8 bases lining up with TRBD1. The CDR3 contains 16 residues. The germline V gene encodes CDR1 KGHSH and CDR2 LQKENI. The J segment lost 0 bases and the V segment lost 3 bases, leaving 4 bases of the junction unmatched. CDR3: CASSPGQEDSNQPQHF. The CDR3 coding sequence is TGTGCCAGCTCACCGGGACAGGAGGATAGCAATCAGCCCCAGCATTTT.

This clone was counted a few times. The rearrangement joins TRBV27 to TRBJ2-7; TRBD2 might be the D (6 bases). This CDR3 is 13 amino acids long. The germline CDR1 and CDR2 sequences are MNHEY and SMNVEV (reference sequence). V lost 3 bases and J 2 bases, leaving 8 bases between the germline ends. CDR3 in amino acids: CASSLEGTYEQYF. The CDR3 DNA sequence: TGTGCCAGCAGTTTGGAGGGAACCTACGAGCAGTACTTC.

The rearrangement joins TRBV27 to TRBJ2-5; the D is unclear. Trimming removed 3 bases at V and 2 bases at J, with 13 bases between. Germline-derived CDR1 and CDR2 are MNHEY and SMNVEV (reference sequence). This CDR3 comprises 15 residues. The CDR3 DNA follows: TGTGCCAGCAGTTTTTCAACCAGTGAACAAGAGACCCAGTACTTC. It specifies CASSFSTSEQETQYF.

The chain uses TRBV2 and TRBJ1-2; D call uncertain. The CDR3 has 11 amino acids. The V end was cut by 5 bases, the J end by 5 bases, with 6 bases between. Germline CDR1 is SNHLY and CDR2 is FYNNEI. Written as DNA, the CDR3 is TGTGCCAGCAGTTCACGGTATGGCTACACCTTC. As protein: CASSSRYGYTF. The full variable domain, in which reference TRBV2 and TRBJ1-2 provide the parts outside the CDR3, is EPEVTQTPSHQVTQMGQEVILRCVPISNHLYFYWYRQILGQKVEFLVSFYNNEISEKSEIFDDQFSVERPDGSNFTLKIRSTKLEDSAMYFCASSSRYGYTFGSGTRLTVV.

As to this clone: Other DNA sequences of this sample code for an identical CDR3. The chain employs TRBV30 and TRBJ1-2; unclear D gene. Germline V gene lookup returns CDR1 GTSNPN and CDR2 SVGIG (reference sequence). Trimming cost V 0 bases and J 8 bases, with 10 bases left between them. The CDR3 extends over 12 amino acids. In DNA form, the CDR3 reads TGTGCCTGGAGTGTACGAGGGAACGGCTACACCTTC. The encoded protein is CAWSVRGNGYTF.

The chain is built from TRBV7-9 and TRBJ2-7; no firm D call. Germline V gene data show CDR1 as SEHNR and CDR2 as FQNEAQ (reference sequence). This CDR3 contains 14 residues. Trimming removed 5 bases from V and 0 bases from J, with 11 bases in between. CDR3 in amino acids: CASSRYLSSYEQYF. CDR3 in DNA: TGTGCCAGCAGCCGATACTTGAGCTCCTACGAGCAGTACTTC.

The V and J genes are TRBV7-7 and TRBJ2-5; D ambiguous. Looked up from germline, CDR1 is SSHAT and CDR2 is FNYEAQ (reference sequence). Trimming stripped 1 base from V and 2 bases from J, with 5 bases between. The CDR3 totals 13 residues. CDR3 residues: CASSLGYQETQYF. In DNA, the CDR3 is TGTGCCAGCAGCTTAGGTTATCAAGAGACCCAGTACTTC.

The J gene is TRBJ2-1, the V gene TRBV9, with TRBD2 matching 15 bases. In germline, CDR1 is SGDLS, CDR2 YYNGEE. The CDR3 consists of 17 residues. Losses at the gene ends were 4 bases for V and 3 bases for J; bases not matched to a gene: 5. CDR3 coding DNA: TGTGCCAGCAGCCGGGGACTAGCGGGAGGCCTCTACAATGAGCAGTTCTTC. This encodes CASSRGLAGGLYNEQFF.

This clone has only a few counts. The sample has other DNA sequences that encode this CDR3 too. The CDR3 nucleotides read TGTGCCAGCAGCCAGGGCCCAAATCAGCCCCAGCATTTT. Translation: CASSQGPNQPQHF. This chain uses TRBV3-1 (or the pseudogene TRBV3-2) with TRBJ1-5; D is undetermined. The CDR3 contains 13 residues. Germline V gene sequence: CDR1 LGHDT, CDR2 YNNKEL (reference sequence). V lost 3 bases to trimming and J lost 4 bases, with 7 bases between them.

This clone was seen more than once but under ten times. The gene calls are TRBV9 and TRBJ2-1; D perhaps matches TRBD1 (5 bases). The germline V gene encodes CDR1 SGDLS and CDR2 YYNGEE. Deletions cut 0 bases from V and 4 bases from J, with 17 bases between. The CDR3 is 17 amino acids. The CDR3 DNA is TGTGCCAGCAGCGTAGCCATTAATCTAGGGGTTTACAATGAGCAGTTCTTC. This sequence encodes CASSVAINLGVYNEQFF.

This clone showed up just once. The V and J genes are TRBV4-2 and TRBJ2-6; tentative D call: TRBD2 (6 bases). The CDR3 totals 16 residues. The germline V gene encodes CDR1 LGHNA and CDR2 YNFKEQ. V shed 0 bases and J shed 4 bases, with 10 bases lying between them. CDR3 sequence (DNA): TGTGCCAGCAGCCAAGAGCCGGGGGTGGGGGCCAACGTCCTGACTTTC. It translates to CASSQEPGVGANVLTF.

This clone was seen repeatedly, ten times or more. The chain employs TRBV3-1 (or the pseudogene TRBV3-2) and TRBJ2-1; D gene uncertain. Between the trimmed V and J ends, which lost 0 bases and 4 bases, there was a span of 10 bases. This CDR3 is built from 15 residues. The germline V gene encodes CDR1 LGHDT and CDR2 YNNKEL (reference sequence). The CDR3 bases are TGTGCCAGCAGCCAAGATGCCGCAGGTTACAATGAGCAGTTCTTC. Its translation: CASSQDAAGYNEQFF.

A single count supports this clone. CDR3 sequence (DNA): TGCGCCAGCAGCTTGCTAACAAGGACTAGCGGGAGTGGCGAGACCCAGTACTTC. This translates into CASSLLTRTSGSGETQYF. The rearrangement links TRBV5-1 to TRBJ2-5; TRBD2 agrees at 13 bases. Per the germline V gene, CDR1 is SGHRS and CDR2 is YFSETQ. CDR3 size: 18 residues. The V and J ends lost 1 base and 5 bases, in that order; junction bases with no gene match: 11.

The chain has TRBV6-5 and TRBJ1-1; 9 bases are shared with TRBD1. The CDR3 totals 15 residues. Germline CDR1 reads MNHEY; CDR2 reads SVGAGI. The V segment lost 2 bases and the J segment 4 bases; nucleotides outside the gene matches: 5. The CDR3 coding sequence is TGTGCCAGCAGTTACAGTAGGACAGGGGCCACTGAAGCTTTCTTT. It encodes CASSYSRTGATEAFF.

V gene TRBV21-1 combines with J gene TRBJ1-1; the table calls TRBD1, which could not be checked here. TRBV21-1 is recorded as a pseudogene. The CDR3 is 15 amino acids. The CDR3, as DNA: TGTGCCAGCAGCAAAGCGGACACCGTGAACACTGAAGCTTTCTTT. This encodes CASSKADTVNTEAFF.

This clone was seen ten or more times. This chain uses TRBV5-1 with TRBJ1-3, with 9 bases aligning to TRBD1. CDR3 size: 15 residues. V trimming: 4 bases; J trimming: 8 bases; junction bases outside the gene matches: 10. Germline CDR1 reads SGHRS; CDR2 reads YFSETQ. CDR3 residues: CASSGEGQGQDTIYF. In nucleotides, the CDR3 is TGCGCCAGCAGCGGGGAGGGACAGGGTCAGGACACCATATATTTT. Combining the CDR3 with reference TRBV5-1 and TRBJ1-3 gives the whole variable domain KAGVTQTPRYLIKTRGQQVTLSCSPISGHRSVSWYQQTPGQGLQFLFEYFSETQRNKGNFPGRFSGRQFSNSRSEMNVSTLELGDSALYLCASSGEGQGQDTIYFGEGSWLTVV.

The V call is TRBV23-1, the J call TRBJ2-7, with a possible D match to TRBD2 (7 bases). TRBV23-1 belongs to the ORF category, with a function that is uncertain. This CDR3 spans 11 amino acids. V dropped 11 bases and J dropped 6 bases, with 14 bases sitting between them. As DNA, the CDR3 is TGCGCCCTTAGGGGGGGCATCGAGCAGTACGTC. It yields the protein CALRGGIEQYV.

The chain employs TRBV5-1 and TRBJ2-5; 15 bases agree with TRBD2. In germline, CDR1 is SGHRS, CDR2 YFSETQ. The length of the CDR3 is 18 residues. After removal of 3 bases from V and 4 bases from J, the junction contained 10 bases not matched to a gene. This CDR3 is CASSSAGLAGGPGETQYF. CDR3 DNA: TGCGCCAGCAGCTCCGCAGGACTAGCGGGAGGGCCCGGAGAGACCCAGTACTTC.